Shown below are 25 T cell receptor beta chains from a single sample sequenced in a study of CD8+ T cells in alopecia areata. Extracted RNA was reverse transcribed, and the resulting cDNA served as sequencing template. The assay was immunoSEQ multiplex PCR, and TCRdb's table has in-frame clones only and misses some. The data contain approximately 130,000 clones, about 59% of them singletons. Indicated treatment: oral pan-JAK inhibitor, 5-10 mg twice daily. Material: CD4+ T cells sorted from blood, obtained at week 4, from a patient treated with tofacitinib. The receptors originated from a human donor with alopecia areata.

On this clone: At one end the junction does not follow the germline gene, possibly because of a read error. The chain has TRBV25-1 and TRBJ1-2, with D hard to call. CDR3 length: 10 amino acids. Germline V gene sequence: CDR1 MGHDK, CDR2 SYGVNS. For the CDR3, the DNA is TGTGCCGGCCCCCTCGGGCAGGTCGACTTC. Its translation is CAGPLGQVDF.

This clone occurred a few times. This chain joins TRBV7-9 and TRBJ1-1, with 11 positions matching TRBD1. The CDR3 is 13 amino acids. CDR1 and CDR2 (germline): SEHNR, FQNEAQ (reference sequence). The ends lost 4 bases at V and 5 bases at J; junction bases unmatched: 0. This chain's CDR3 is CASSWDRGTEAFF. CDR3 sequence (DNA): TGTGCCAGCAGCTGGGACAGGGGGACTGAAGCTTTCTTT.

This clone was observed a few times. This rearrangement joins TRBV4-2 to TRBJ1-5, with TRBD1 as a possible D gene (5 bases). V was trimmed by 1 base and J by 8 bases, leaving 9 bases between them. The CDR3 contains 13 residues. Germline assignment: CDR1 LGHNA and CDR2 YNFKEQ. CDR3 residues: CASSQGRGEPQHF. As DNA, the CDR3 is TGTGCCAGCAGCCAAGGAAGAGGGGAGCCCCAGCATTTT.

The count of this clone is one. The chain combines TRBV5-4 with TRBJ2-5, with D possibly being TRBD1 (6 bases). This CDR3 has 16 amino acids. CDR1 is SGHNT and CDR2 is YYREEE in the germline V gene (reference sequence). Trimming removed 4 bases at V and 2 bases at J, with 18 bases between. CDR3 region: CASSLEAKTGQETQYF. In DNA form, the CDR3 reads TGTGCCAGCAGCCTTGAGGCCAAAACAGGGCAAGAGACCCAGTACTTC. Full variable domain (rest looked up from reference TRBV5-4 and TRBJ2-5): ETGVTQSPTHLIKTRGQQVTLRCSSQSGHNTVSWYQQALGQGPQFIFQYYREEENGRGNFPPRFSGLQFPNYSSELNVNALELDDSALYLCASSLEAKTGQETQYFGPGTRLLVL.

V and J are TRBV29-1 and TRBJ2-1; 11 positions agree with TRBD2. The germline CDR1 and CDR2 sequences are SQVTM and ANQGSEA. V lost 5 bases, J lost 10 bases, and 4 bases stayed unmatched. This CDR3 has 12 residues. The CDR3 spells CSVLAGGPEQFF. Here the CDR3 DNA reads TGCAGCGTTCTAGCGGGAGGCCCCGAGCAGTTCTTC.

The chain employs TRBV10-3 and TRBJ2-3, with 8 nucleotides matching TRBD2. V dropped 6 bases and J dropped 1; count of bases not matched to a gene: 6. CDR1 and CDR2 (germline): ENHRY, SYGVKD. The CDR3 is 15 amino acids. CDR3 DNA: TGTGCCATCAGCGCCGGGGGGGCTGGCACAGATACGCAGTATTTT. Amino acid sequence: CAISAGGAGTDTQYF.

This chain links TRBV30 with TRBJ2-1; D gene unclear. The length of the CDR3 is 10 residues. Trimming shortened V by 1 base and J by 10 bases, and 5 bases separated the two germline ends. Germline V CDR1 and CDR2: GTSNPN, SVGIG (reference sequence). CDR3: CAWSEIEQFF. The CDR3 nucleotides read TGTGCCTGGAGTGAGATAGAGCAGTTCTTC.

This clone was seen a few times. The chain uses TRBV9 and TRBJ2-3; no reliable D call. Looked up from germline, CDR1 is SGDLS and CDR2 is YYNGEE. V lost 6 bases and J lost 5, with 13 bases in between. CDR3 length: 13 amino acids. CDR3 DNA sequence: TGTGCCAGCACCCCGAATTCGGGAGATACGCAGTATTTT. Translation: CASTPNSGDTQYF.

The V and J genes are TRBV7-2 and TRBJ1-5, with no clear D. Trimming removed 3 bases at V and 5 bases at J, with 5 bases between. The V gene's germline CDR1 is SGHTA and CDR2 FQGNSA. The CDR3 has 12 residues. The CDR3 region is CASSFQDQPQHF. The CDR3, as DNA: TGTGCCAGCAGCTTTCAGGATCAGCCCCAGCATTTT.

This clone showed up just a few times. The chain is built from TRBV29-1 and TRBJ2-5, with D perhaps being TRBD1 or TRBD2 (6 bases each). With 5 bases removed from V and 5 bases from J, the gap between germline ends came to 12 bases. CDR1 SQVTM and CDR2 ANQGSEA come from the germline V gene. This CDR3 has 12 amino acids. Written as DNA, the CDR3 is TGCAGCGTTTGGGGGGCTTTGGAGACCCAGTACTTC. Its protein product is CSVWGALETQYF.

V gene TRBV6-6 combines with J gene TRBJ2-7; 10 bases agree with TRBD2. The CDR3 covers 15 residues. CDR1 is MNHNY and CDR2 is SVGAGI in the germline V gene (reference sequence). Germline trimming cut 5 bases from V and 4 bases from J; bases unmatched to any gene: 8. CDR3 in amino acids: CASSIRGLASYEQYF. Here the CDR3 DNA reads TGTGCCAGCAGTATCCGGGGACTAGCGTCTTACGAGCAGTACTTC.

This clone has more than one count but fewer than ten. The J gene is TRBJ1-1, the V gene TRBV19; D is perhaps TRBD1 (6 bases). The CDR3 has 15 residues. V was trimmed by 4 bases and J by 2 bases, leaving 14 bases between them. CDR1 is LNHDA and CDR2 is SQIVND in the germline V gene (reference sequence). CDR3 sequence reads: CASSSRGPQNTEAFF. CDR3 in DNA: TGTGCCAGTAGTAGCAGGGGCCCACAAAACACTGAAGCTTTCTTT. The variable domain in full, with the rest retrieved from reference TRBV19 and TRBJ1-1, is DGGITQSPKYLFRKEGQNVTLSCEQNLNHDAMYWYRQDPGQGLRLIYYSQIVNDFQKGDIAEGYSVSREKKESFPLTVTSAQKNPTAFYLCASSSRGPQNTEAFFGQGTRLTVV.

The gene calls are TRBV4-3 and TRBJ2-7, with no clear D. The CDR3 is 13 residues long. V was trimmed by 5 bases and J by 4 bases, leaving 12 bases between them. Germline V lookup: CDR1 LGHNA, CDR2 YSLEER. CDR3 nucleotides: TGCGCCAGCAGCGAAAACCTAAATTACGAGCAGTACTTC. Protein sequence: CASSENLNYEQYF.

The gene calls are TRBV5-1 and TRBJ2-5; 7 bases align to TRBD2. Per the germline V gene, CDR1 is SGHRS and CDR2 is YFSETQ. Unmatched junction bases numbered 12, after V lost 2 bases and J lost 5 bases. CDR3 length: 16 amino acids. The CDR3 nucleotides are TGCGCCAGCAGCTTTGGGTCGGGAGGAGGATGGGAGACCCAGTACTTC. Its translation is CASSFGSGGGWETQYF.

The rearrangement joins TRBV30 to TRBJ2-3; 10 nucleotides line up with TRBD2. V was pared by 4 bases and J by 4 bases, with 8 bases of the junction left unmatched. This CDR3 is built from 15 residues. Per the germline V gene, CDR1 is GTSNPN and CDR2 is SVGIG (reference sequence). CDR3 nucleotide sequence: TGTGCCTGGAACGGAGCTAGCGGGAGTTCAGATACGCAGTATTTT. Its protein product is CAWNGASGSSDTQYF.

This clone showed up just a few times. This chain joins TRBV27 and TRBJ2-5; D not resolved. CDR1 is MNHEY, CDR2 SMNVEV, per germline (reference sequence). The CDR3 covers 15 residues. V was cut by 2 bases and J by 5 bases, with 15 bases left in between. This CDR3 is CASSLGQTSGETQYF. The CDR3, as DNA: TGTGCCAGCAGTTTAGGGCAGACGTCTGGGGAGACCCAGTACTTC.

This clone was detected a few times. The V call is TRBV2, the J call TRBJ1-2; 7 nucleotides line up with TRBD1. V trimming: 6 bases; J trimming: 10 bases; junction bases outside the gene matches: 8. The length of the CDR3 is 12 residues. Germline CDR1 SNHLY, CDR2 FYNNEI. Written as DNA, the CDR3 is TGTGCCAGCAGGATCGACAGGGACCCCTACACCTTC. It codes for CASRIDRDPYTF.

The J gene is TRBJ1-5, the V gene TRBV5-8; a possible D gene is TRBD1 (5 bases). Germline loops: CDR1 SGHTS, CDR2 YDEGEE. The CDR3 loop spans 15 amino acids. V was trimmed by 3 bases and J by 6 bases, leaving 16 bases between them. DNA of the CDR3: TGTGCCAGCAGCTCTGAAGGTGGACACCGTCAGCCCCAGCATTTT. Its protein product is CASSSEGGHRQPQHF.

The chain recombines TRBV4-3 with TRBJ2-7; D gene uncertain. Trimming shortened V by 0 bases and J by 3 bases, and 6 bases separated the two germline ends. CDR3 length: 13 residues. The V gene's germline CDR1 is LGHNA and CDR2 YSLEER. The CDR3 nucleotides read TGCGCCAGCAGCCAAGAAAGGAACTACGAGCAGTACTTC. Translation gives CASSQERNYEQYF.

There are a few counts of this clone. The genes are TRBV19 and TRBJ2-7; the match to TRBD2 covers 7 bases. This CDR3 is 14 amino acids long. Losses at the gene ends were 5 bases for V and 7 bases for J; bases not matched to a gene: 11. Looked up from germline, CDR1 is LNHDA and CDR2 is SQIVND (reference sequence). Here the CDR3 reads CASSPDQTSREQYF. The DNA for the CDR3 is TGTGCCAGTAGTCCCGATCAGACTAGCAGGGAGCAGTACTTC.

The CDR3: CSVVSGGSYGYTF. CDR3 coding DNA: TGCAGCGTTGTTAGCGGGGGAAGCTATGGCTACACCTTC. The rearrangement joins TRBV29-1 to TRBJ1-2, with a possible D match to TRBD1 (5 bases). V was shortened by 4 bases and J by 4 bases, with 13 bases between the two germline ends. Germline V gene lookup returns CDR1 SQVTM and CDR2 ANQGSEA. CDR3 length: 13 amino acids.

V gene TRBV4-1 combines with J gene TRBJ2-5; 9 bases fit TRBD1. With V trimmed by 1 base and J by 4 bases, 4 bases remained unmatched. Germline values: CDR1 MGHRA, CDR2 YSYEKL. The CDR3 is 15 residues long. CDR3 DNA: TGCGCCAGCAGCCAAGTGGGACAGGGTGGAGAGACCCAGTACTTC. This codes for CASSQVGQGGETQYF.

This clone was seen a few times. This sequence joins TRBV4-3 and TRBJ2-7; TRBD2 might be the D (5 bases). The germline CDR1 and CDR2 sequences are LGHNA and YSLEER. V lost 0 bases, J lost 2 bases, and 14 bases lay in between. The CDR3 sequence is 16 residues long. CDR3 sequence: CASSQEINGNAYEQYF. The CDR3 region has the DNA TGCGCCAGCAGCCAAGAAATCAACGGGAATGCCTACGAGCAGTACTTC.

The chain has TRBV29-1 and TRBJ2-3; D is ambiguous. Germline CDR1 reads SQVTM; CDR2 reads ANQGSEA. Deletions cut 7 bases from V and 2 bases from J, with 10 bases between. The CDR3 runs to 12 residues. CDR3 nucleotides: TGCAGCGCCTATCTTTACACAGATACGCAGTATTTT. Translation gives CSAYLYTDTQYF.

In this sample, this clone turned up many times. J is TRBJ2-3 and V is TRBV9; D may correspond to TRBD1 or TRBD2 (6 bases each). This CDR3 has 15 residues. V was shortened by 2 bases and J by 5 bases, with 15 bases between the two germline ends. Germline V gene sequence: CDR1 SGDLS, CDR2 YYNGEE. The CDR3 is CASSVLGGSGDTQYF. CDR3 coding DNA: TGTGCCAGCAGCGTTTTGGGGGGCTCGGGAGATACGCAGTATTTT.